The clone carrying this T cell receptor (beta chain) showed up many times. The sample is drawn from a study of T cells in Graves' hyperthyroidism and ophthalmopathy. Background on the study: Peripheral blood sampling occurred at initial diagnosis, before any treatment.

Trimming shortened V by 1 base and J by 3 bases, and 12 bases separated the two germline ends. CDR1 and CDR2 (germline): SEHNR, FQNEAQ (reference sequence). The CDR3 length is 15 residues. Amplification yielded TCR beta CDR3 regions, with RNA transcripts as the source. First-round RT-PCR with HTBI primers amplified the TCR CDR3 region. TCRdb redid the calling of the multiplex PCR reads with MiXCR, one entry per CDR3 protein. This sample has around 380,000 distinct CDR3 sequences, with approximately 15% found just once. This sequence joins TRBV7-9 and TRBJ1-2; D remains ambiguous. This clonotype was sampled from a man under 40 with Graves' hyperthyroidism that later progressed to Graves' ophthalmopathy. Specimen: blood. The CDR3 loop reads CASSLGSKGDYGYTF. As DNA, the CDR3 is TGTGCCAGCAGCTTAGGCTCAAAAGGAGACTATGGCTACACCTTC.